Presented here are 13 T cell receptor beta chains from one specimen sequenced in a study of blood T cell repertoires in COVID-19 (dated by TCRdb to 2020 to 2022). Library preparation employed the immunoSEQ multiplex PCR assay. Drawn from immuneACCESS, this table holds only the in-frame rearrangements with V and J called that TCRdb kept. Clones are partly lost; checked studies trace under half to an unresolved V gene and leave the rest unexplained. The sample records some 180,000 clones, 85% to 90% of which are singletons. The ten largest clones represent around 0.63% of the sample. Source material: peripheral blood. The receptors stem from a man in his forties or fifties with acute or convalescent COVID-19.

V is TRBV15 and J is TRBJ1-1; a possible D gene is TRBD1 (5 bases). This CDR3 comprises 15 residues. The germline V and J ends were trimmed by 8 bases and 0 bases, with 16 bases remaining between them. CDR1 and CDR2 (germline): LNHNV, YYDKDF (reference sequence). The CDR3 here is CATSQPVGVNTEAFF. The CDR3 bases are TGTGCCACCTCCCAGCCCGTAGGGGTGAACACTGAAGCTTTCTTT.

The chain employs TRBV3-1 (or the pseudogene TRBV3-2) and TRBJ1-4, with 7 nucleotides matching TRBD1. The CDR3 runs to 14 residues. V lost 5 bases and J lost 4; bases outside the gene matches: 4. Germline V lookup: CDR1 LGHDT, CDR2 YNNKEL (reference sequence). The CDR3 reads CASSNGTVNEKLFF. CDR3 sequence (DNA): TGTGCCAGCAGCAACGGGACAGTTAATGAAAAACTGTTTTTT.

The chain links TRBV30 to TRBJ1-4; 8 bases are a match to TRBD1. The CDR3 length is 15 residues. J lost 7 bases, V lost 0 bases, and 7 bases had no gene match. CDR1 and CDR2 (germline): GTSNPN, SVGIG (reference sequence). CDR3: CAWSVGQGAGEKLFF. The DNA for the CDR3 is TGTGCCTGGAGTGTAGGCCAGGGGGCGGGTGAAAAACTGTTTTTT.

The V and J genes are TRBV4-1 and TRBJ1-1; 12 positions match TRBD1. This CDR3 has 15 amino acids. Losses at the gene ends were 3 bases for V and 4 bases for J; bases not matched to a gene: 3. Per the germline V gene, CDR1 is MGHRA and CDR2 is YSYEKL. The CDR3 protein is CASSQGQGARTEAFF. In DNA, the CDR3 is TGCGCCAGCAGCCAGGGACAGGGGGCGCGCACTGAAGCTTTCTTT.

The gene calls are TRBV10-1 and TRBJ2-2; 9 nucleotides line up with TRBD1. This CDR3 contains 15 residues. Losses at the gene ends were 5 bases for V and 1 base for J; bases not matched to a gene: 2. Germline V gives CDR1 WNHNN, CDR2 SYGVQD (reference sequence). The CDR3 loop reads CASSSGQGNTGELFF. The CDR3 DNA is TGCGCCAGCAGTTCGGGACAGGGGAACACCGGGGAGCTGTTTTTT.

This sequence joins TRBV29-1 and TRBJ1-1; 11 bases map to TRBD1. Germline CDR1 reads SQVTM; CDR2 reads ANQGSEA. CDR3 size: 18 residues. The V gene end was trimmed by 1 base and the J gene end by 5 bases; junction bases not matched to a gene: 15. CDR3: CSVEGPTDRGPLGTEAFF. As DNA, the CDR3 is TGCAGCGTTGAAGGACCCACGGACAGGGGGCCTTTGGGTACTGAAGCTTTCTTT.

The rearrangement links TRBV19 to TRBJ1-6, with a tentative D call TRBD1 (5 bases). Trimming stripped 5 bases from V and 9 bases from J, with 11 bases between. The CDR3 contains 13 residues. The germline gives CDR1 LNHDA, CDR2 SQIVND (reference sequence). The CDR3 DNA reads TGTGCCAGTAGTTTTCAGGGTTCTTCACCCCTCCACTTT. Translated, it gives CASSFQGSSPLHF.

The chain carries TRBV28 and TRBJ2-1, with 7 bases matching TRBD1. J gave up 4 bases and V 6 bases, and 9 bases lay outside the gene matches. This CDR3 has 15 residues. Germline lookup yields CDR1 MDHEN and CDR2 SYDVKM. This CDR3 is CASRLPGQLYNEQFF. The CDR3 DNA reads TGTGCCAGCAGACTACCGGGACAGTTGTACAATGAGCAGTTCTTC.

CDR3: CASSDRQGAGNQPQHF. CDR3 DNA: TGTGCCAGCAGTGATCGCCAAGGGGCAGGCAATCAGCCCCAGCATTTT. The chain joins TRBV2 to TRBJ1-5; TRBD1 is a possible D gene (5 bases). V lost 3 bases to trimming and J lost 2 bases, with 14 bases between them. The germline V gene has CDR1 SNHLY and CDR2 FYNNEI. The CDR3 runs to 16 residues.

This chain connects TRBV5-8 to TRBJ2-2, with TRBD1 identical over 8 bases. CDR1 and CDR2 from the germline V gene are SGHTS and YDEGEE. The CDR3 contains 16 residues. V lost 4 bases to trimming and J lost 4 bases; unmatched junction nucleotides: 9. CDR3 residues: CASSLGQGGVTGELFF. CDR3 nucleotide sequence: TGTGCCAGCAGCCTCGGACAGGGCGGCGTCACCGGGGAGCTGTTTTTT.

The chain carries TRBV7-9 and TRBJ1-2; TRBD1 might be the D (6 bases). The germline V gene encodes CDR1 SEHNR and CDR2 FQNEAQ (reference sequence). The CDR3 has 14 residues. The V and J ends lost 5 bases and 2 bases respectively, with 12 bases between them. The CDR3: CASSTGRPNYGYTF. The CDR3 coding sequence is TGTGCCAGCAGCACAGGGCGACCCAACTATGGCTACACCTTC.

The chain employs TRBV5-5 and TRBJ1-6; D unclear. The germline CDR1 and CDR2 sequences are SGHKS and YYEKEE (reference sequence). The V end was cut by 4 bases, the J end by 2 bases, with 4 bases between. This CDR3 is 13 amino acids long. The CDR3 sequence is CASSKPYNSPLHF. The CDR3 DNA follows: TGTGCCAGCAGCAAGCCCTATAATTCACCCCTCCACTTT.

Notes on this clone: The junction and the germline gene differ at one end; a read error may be behind it. The J gene is TRBJ2-1, the V gene TRBV2; 9 nucleotides match TRBD1. The CDR3 sequence is 15 residues long. Germline CDR1 and CDR2: SNHLY and FYNNEI. The chain's CDR3 is CAGSRQGVIYNEQFF. CDR3 nucleotide sequence: TGTGCCGGCAGTCGACAGGGGGTTATCTACAATGAGCAGTTCTTC.